A single T cell receptor beta chain is shown here with its context. Its antigen is unidentified. This specimen belongs to a study of shared clonotypes between healthy human individuals. The protocol was immunoSEQ multiplex PCR, while the TCRdb copy is restricted to in-frame clones and leaves out a portion. This sample has 1,500,000 or so clones, with approximately 98.5% found just once. The ends lost 3 bases at V and 7 bases at J; junction bases unmatched: 6. CDR1 is SGHNT and CDR2 is YENEEA in the germline V gene. The CDR3 extends over 15 amino acids. The study's findings and limits: All-four-donor shared clonotypes had higher generation probabilities than non-shared clonotypes did.

This receptor was taken from a man aged 25 to 40 in good health. This chain uses TRBV11-3 with TRBJ2-1, with 10 nucleotides matching TRBD2. Material for sequencing was naive CD4+ T cells sorted from blood. Specified subset: CD45RA+ positively selected. This CDR3 is CASSFSLAGDNEQFF. CDR3 DNA: TGTGCCAGCAGCTTCAGTCTAGCGGGAGATAATGAGCAGTTCTTC.